A single sample gave rise to the 13 T cell receptor beta chains below, sequenced in a study of CD8 T cells in Susac syndrome. Reverse transcription used roughly 0.5 to 1 ug RNA and random hexamers. TCRdb independently ran MiXCR on the immunoSEQ multiplex PCR reads; one entry per CDR3 protein. The table includes tens of thousands of distinct CDR3 sequences, 93% detected once. Specimen: CD8+ T cells from PBMCs. Receptors originate from a human donor with multiple sclerosis.

Only one count was recorded for this clonotype. V and J are TRBV4-1 and TRBJ2-1; a possible D gene is TRBD1 (5 bases). V was trimmed by 0 bases and J by 5 bases, leaving 17 bases between them. CDR1 is MGHRA, CDR2 YSYEKL, per germline. The CDR3 consists of 17 residues. The CDR3 DNA is TGCGCCAGCAGCCAAGAACCGGGTGCCATGGGGCACAATGAGCAGTTCTTC. Protein: CASSQEPGAMGHNEQFF.

The J gene is TRBJ2-3, the V gene TRBV9, with 8 bases fitting TRBD2. The junction had 3 bases not matched to a gene; V was cut back by 0 bases and J by 3 bases. The germline gives CDR1 SGDLS, CDR2 YYNGEE. This CDR3 is built from 15 residues. CDR3 bases: TGTGCCAGCAGCGTAGCGGGGGGGTCGACAGATACGCAGTATTTT. It translates to CASSVAGGSTDTQYF.

The rearrangement uses TRBV19 and TRBJ2-7; 8 bases map to TRBD2. Germline CDR1 and CDR2: LNHDA and SQIVND (reference sequence). Germline trimming cut 5 bases from V and 2 bases from J; bases unmatched to any gene: 8. This CDR3 is built from 15 residues. CDR3 coding DNA: TGTGCCAGTAGTGCATCGTCGGGGGGGGCCTACGAGCAGTACTTC. As protein: CASSASSGGAYEQYF.

The rearrangement uses TRBV15 and TRBJ1-2; 8 nucleotides match TRBD1. With V trimmed by 4 bases and J by 4 bases, 8 bases remained unmatched. The CDR3 runs to 15 residues. Per germline, CDR1 LNHNV and CDR2 YYDKDF (reference sequence). The CDR3 bases are TGTGCCACCAGCATAGGACAGGGAGGCAGCTATGGCTACACCTTC. Protein: CATSIGQGGSYGYTF.

The V gene is TRBV4-1, the J gene TRBJ2-3; tentative D call: TRBD1 (6 bases). CDR1 is MGHRA, CDR2 YSYEKL, per germline. The V and J ends lost 5 bases and 2 bases respectively, with 17 bases between them. The CDR3 totals 16 residues. The CDR3 is CASSVNKAGDTDTQYF. CDR3 nucleotides: TGCGCCAGCAGCGTCAACAAGGCAGGGGACACAGATACGCAGTATTTT.

This chain joins TRBV7-9 and TRBJ2-6; D unclear. Deletions cut 1 base from V and 2 bases from J, with 6 bases between. The CDR3 runs to 15 residues. In germline, CDR1 is SEHNR, CDR2 FQNEAQ (reference sequence). CDR3 amino acids: CASSLETTGANVLTF. As DNA, the CDR3 is TGTGCCAGCAGCTTAGAAACAACTGGGGCCAACGTCCTGACTTTC.

The V call is TRBV15, the J call TRBJ2-3; D possibly matches TRBD1 or TRBD2 (5 bases each). CDR1 and CDR2 from the germline V gene are LNHNV and YYDKDF (reference sequence). The CDR3 is made up of 14 amino acids. With 1 base removed from V and 4 bases from J, the gap between germline ends came to 9 bases. The CDR3 loop is CATSRGGSADTQYF. CDR3 coding DNA: TGTGCCACCAGCAGAGGGGGGAGCGCAGATACGCAGTATTTT.

The V gene is TRBV3-1, the J gene TRBJ2-2; 8 bases align to TRBD1. CDR3 length: 15 residues. The V segment lost 4 bases and the J segment 6 bases; nucleotides outside the gene matches: 7. Germline V gene sequence: CDR1 LGHDT, CDR2 YNNKEL (reference sequence). In DNA, the CDR3 is TGTGCCAGCAGCCCTGACAGGGGATGGTCCGGGGAGCTGTTTTTT. Its protein is CASSPDRGWSGELFF.

J is TRBJ2-7 and V is TRBV5-1; perhaps TRBD2 as D (6 bases). Deletions cut 0 bases from V and 3 bases from J, with 13 bases between. CDR3 length equals 15 residues. The V gene's germline CDR1 is SGHRS and CDR2 YFSETQ. The CDR3 DNA is TGCGCCAGCAGCTTGGCCGACGGGGGAGGCTACGAGCAGTACTTC. Translated, it gives CASSLADGGGYEQYF.

This chain joins TRBV21-1 and TRBJ1-2; TRBD1, as called in the table, went unchecked against the DNA. TRBV21-1 is reported as a pseudogene. CDR3 size: 11 residues. CDR3 in DNA: TGTGCCAGCAGCCCCTGGGTTGACTACACCTTT. This sequence encodes CASSPWVDYTF.

CDR3 coding DNA: TGTGCCAGCAGCGCCATAACGGGGGCCCAGAAAGAGACCCAGTACTTC. Translating it yields CASSAITGAQKETQYF. The rearrangement links TRBV9 to TRBJ2-5; D might be TRBD1 or TRBD2, each matching 6 bases. The CDR3 has 16 amino acids. The V and J ends lost 3 bases and 3 bases respectively, with 18 bases between them. CDR1 is SGDLS and CDR2 is YYNGEE in the germline V gene.

The chain carries TRBV7-9 and TRBJ2-7, with TRBD1 matching 7 bases. V was clipped by 3 bases and J by 3 bases; unmatched bases: 5. Looked up from germline, CDR1 is SEHNR and CDR2 is FQNEAQ (reference sequence). The CDR3 has 14 residues. CDR3 sequence reads: CASSFTGVLYEQYF. The CDR3 region has the DNA TGTGCCAGCAGCTTCACAGGGGTTCTCTACGAGCAGTACTTC.

The chain combines TRBV28 with TRBJ1-1, with 7 nucleotides matching TRBD1. Germline trimming cut 9 bases from V and 1 base from J; bases unmatched to any gene: 8. Germline CDR1 and CDR2: MDHEN and SYDVKM. The CDR3 totals 14 residues. CDR3 sequence (DNA): TGTGCCAGAGAGGCGGGACAGCCGAACACTGAAGCTTTCTTT. It is translated as CAREAGQPNTEAFF.